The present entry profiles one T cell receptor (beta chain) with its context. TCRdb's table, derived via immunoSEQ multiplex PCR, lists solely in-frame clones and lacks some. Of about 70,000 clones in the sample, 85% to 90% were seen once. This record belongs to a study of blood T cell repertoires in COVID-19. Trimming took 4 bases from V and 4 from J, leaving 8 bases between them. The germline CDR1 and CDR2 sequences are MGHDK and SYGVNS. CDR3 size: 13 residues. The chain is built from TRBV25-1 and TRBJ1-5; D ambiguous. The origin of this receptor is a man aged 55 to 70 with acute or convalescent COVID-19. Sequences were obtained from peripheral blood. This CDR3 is CASSATANQPQHF. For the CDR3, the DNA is TGTGCCAGCAGTGCTACAGCTAATCAGCCCCAGCATTTT.